The following is a T cell receptor (beta chain) sequence with its context. Its specificity is not known. The data originate from a study of a mutant IDH1 vaccine in newly diagnosed glioma. Trimming took 0 bases from V and 4 from J, leaving 7 bases between them. Germline CDR1 reads SGHTA; CDR2 reads FQGNSA. The CDR3 is 14 amino acids. The protocol was immunoSEQ multiplex PCR, while the TCRdb copy is restricted to in-frame clones and leaves out a portion. The data hold tens of thousands of clones, with 65% to 85% observed a single time. Specified time point: week 47, end of study. Every single dose of the vaccine, 300 ug of mutant IDH1 20-mer peptide, came with topical imiquimod.

The chain carries TRBV7-2 and TRBJ2-1; no reliable D call. Sample: PBMCs, taken from a glioma patient whose treatment included an IDH1 peptide vaccine. The TCR comes from a young man with glioma. CDR3 DNA: TGTGCCAGCAGCTTAGCGCCTATTTACAATGAGCAGTTCTTC. It translates to CASSLAPIYNEQFF.